The rows below give T cell receptor beta chains drawn from one sample of a study of blood T cell repertoires in COVID-19. Profiling relied on immunoSEQ multiplex PCR, and the TCRdb table lists in-frame clones only, not all of them. The sample shows approximately 490,000 clones, about 85% of them seen only once. What was sequenced was PBMCs or T cells enriched from blood (not recorded which). Every receptor here comes from a woman aged 55-70 years who had recovered from COVID-19. Both conserved end residues are trimmed from each CDR3. D genes are given only for firm matches. Not every row has a clone size; where given, it reads once, few, many or a size class.

D gene	clone size	V gene	J gene	CDR3 protein
.	.	TRBV12-3/TRBV12-4	TRBJ2-2	ASSLLLSGELF
.	.	TRBV21-1	TRBJ2-1	ASSPCPEEVHEQF
.	.	TRBV7-8	TRBJ2-2	ASSSRAGNTGELF
.	.	TRBV11-2	TRBJ2-1	ASSLGWANEQF
.	.	TRBV4-1	TRBJ1-4	ASSQGGTFNEKLF
.	.	TRBV4-2	TRBJ1-1	ASSQEFQGPPNTEAF
TRBD1	.	TRBV15	TRBJ1-2	ATSRAQDRDYGYT
TRBD2	.	TRBV2	TRBJ2-1	ASQKSGGALTYNEQF
.	.	TRBV19	TRBJ1-2	ASSQGGFYGYT
.	.	TRBV5-1	TRBJ1-3	ASSLAGYGNTIY
.	once	TRBV18	TRBJ2-6	ASSPPIGANVLT
.	.	TRBV11-3	TRBJ2-7	ASSLVAGSSYEQY
.	.	TRBV28	TRBJ1-5	ASSTWTGNQPQH
.	.	TRBV7-2	TRBJ1-1	ASSFGGLNTEAF
.	.	TRBV7-9	TRBJ1-3	ASSHSGNTIY
TRBD1	.	TRBV13	TRBJ1-1	ASSPVGQGGTEAF
.	.	TRBV27	TRBJ2-3	ASSLRGYSTDTQY
.	.	TRBV2	TRBJ1-1	ASSVLLEYTEAF
.	.	TRBV27	TRBJ2-1	ASSFQGNEQF
.	.	TRBV11-2	TRBJ2-7	ASSTRTLRYEQY
.	once	TRBV27	TRBJ1-2	ASRPPGGLGYGYT
.	.	TRBV13	TRBJ1-4	ASSLVRSSGSEKLF
TRBD2	.	TRBV3-1/TRBV3-2	TRBJ2-7	ASSQGGGPYEQY
.	.	TRBV10-3	TRBJ1-1	AISATGHTEAF
TRBD1	.	TRBV5-1	TRBJ2-6	ASSPMTGLVNGANVLT
TRBD2	.	TRBV5-6	TRBJ2-5	ASSLEGLDQETQY
.	.	TRBV4-1	TRBJ2-4	ASSLLNLAKNIQY
.	.	TRBV18	TRBJ2-3	ASSPSLARSTDTQY
TRBD1	few	TRBV24-1	TRBJ2-2	ATSDLNRGDTGELF
TRBD1	once	TRBV15	TRBJ2-3	ATSRPGQGPGTDTQY
TRBD1	.	TRBV18	TRBJ2-3	ASSPGQGADTQY
.	.	TRBV4-2	TRBJ1-4	ASSQEGGKNEKLF
.	few	TRBV5-1	TRBJ1-1	ASSSSPGGNTEAF
.	.	TRBV18	TRBJ2-2	ASSPSGGGNTGELF
.	.	TRBV29-1	TRBJ1-2	SVDPWGGEVSYGYT
.	.	TRBV6-1	TRBJ2-6	ASSEEVVGAAGANVLT
.	.	TRBV5-1	TRBJ1-4	ASSLAPAGANEKLF
TRBD1	.	TRBV2	TRBJ1-2	ASSVGQGISANYGYT
TRBD1	few	TRBV12-5	TRBJ2-1	ASGPGTVENEQF
TRBD1	.	TRBV19	TRBJ1-5	ASSIVGGREPQH
.	.	TRBV28	TRBJ1-5	TSRLDSNQPQH
.	.	TRBV5-4	TRBJ2-5	ASSRSLWTTQETQY
TRBD1	.	TRBV5-4	TRBJ1-4	ASSADRVNEKLF
.	.	TRBV6-1	TRBJ1-5	ASSEGRSQPQH
TRBD2	.	TRBV2	TRBJ2-1	ASSELLAGGEQF
.	.	TRBV19	TRBJ2-5	ASRSLFAETQY
.	.	TRBV3-1/TRBV3-2	TRBJ1-2	ASSQGAGYT
TRBD2	.	TRBV5-1	TRBJ2-3	ASSYWTSGPTDTQY